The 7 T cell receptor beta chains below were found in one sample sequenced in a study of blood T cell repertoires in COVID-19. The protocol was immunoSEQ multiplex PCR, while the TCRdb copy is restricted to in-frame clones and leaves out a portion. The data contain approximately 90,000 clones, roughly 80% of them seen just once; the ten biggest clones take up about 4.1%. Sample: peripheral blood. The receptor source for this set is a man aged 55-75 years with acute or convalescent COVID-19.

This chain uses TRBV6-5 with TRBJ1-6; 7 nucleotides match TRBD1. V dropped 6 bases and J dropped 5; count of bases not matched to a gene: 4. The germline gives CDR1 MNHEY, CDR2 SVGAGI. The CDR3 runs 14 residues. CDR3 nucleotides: TGTGCCAGCAGGGCGACAGGGAATAATTCACCCCTCCACTTT. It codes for CASRATGNNSPLHF.

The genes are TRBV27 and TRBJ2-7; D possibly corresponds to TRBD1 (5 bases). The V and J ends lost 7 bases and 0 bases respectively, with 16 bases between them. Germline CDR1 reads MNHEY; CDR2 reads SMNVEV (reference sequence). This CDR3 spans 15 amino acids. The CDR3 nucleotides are TGTGCCAGCATGGGCAGGGCCCACTTCTCCTACGAGCAGTACTTC. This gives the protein CASMGRAHFSYEQYF.

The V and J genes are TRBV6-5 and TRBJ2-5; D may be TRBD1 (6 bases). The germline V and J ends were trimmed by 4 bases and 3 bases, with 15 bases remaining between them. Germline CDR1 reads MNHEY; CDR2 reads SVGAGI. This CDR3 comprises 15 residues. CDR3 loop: CASSSPAAGEETQYF. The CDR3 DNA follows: TGTGCCAGCAGTTCCCCGGCGGCAGGGGAAGAGACCCAGTACTTC.

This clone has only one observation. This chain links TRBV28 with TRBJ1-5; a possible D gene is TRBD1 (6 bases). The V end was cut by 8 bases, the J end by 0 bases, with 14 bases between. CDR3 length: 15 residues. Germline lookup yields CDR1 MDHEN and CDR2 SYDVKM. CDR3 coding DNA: TGTGCCAGCTCACAGGGTCGATATAGCAATCAGCCCCAGCATTTT. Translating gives CASSQGRYSNQPQHF. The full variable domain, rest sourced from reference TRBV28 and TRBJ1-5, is DVKVTQSSRYLVKRTGEKVFLECVQDMDHENMFWYRQDPGLGLRLIYFSYDVKMKEKGDIPEGYSVSREKKERFSLILESASTNQTSMYLCASSQGRYSNQPQHFGDGTRLSIL.

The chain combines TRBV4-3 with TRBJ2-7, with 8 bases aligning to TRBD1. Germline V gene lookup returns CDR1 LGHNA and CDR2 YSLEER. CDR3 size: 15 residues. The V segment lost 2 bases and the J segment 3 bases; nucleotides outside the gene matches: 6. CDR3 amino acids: CASSQWTGYNYEQYF. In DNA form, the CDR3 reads TGCGCCAGCAGCCAATGGACAGGGTACAACTACGAGCAGTACTTC.

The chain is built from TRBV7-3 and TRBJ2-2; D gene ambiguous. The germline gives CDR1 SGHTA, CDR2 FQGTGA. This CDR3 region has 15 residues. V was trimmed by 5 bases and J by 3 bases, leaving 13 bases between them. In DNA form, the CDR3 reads TGTGCCAGCAGCCCAATCCGAGGCGACACCGGGGAGCTGTTTTTT. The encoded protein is CASSPIRGDTGELFF.

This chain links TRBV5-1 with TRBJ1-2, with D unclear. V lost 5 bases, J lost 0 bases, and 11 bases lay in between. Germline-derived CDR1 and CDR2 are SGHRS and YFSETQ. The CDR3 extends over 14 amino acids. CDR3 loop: CASSSDGANYGYTF. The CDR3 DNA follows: TGCGCCAGCAGTTCTGACGGGGCTAACTATGGCTACACCTTC.